This T cell receptor beta chain comes out of a study of T cell responses to AZD1222 COVID-19 vaccine. General observations from the study: Seropositive AZD1222 recipients at baseline numbered only five or six. Sampled repertoires all dated from after the peak T cell response.

Clones were sequenced by immunoSEQ multiplex PCR, and TCRdb holds only the in-frame ones, with some missing. The sample gives fewer than 130,000 clones, approximately 90% of which show up once; over 12% is in the top ten. The CDR3 loop spans 14 amino acids. V was pared by 5 bases and J by 4 bases, with 10 bases of the junction left unmatched. Germline CDR1 and CDR2: GTSNPN and SVGIG (reference sequence). Turning to this clone: Its antigen remains unidentified.

The V and J genes are TRBV30 and TRBJ1-1; 7 nucleotides line up with TRBD1. The sequence was collected from an adult who received the AZD1222 COVID-19 vaccine. The source was peripheral blood, collected 28 days after the second AZD1222 dose. The CDR3 region has the DNA TGTGCCTGGGAGGGGGCCTCGTGGGTCACTGAAGCTTTCTTT. Amino acids: CAWEGASWVTEAFF.